A single sample is the source of the 22 T cell receptor beta chains below, sequenced in a study of OX40 agonist ivuxolimab in advanced cancers. Clones were read by immunoSEQ multiplex PCR, and TCRdb kept only the in-frame ones, dropping some. The repertoire holds roughly 62,000 clones, with roughly 90% as singletons. The material sequenced was CD4+ or CD8+ T cells sorted from blood, taken in a trial of the OX40 agonist ivuxolimab. The receptors were sampled from an adult with an advanced solid tumor such as melanoma, head and neck, liver or kidney cancer.

The gene calls are TRBV19 and TRBJ1-5, with D unresolved. The V end lost 7 bases, the J end lost 0 bases, and 13 bases lay between the germline ends. Looked up from germline, CDR1 is LNHDA and CDR2 is SQIVND (reference sequence). CDR3 size: 15 residues. CDR3 nucleotides: TGTGCCAGTAATGGGCAGAGCCATAGCAATCAGCCCCAGCATTTT. Encoded protein: CASNGQSHSNQPQHF.

This clone was detected a few times. V usage is TRBV27 and J usage is TRBJ1-4; D is perhaps TRBD1 (6 bases). Germline CDR1 and CDR2: MNHEY and SMNVEV (reference sequence). This CDR3 spans 14 amino acids. V gave up 8 bases and J gave up 8 bases, with 18 bases separating them. The CDR3 is CASGGGDSDEKLFF. CDR3 bases: TGTGCCAGCGGGGGCGGAGACTCGGACGAAAAACTGTTTTTT.

J is TRBJ2-3 and V is TRBV11-2; 14 bases agree with TRBD2. The CDR3 totals 16 residues. Germline values: CDR1 SGHAT, CDR2 FQNNGV. V shed 4 bases, J shed 3 bases, and the junction held 3 bases outside the gene matches. CDR3 amino acids: CASSSGTSGGTDTQYF. CDR3 nucleotides: TGTGCCAGCAGCTCGGGGACTAGCGGGGGTACAGATACGCAGTATTTT. The variable domain in full, with the rest retrieved from reference TRBV11-2 and TRBJ2-3, is EAGVAQSPRYKIIEKRQSVAFWCNPISGHATLYWYQQILGQGPKLLIQFQNNGVVDDSQLPKDRFSAERLKGVDSTLKIQPAKLEDSAVYLCASSSGTSGGTDTQYFGPGTRLTVL.

The CDR3 sequence: CASRPLGELFF. The CDR3 region has the DNA TGTGCCAGCAGACCCCTCGGGGAGCTGTTTTTT. The chain uses TRBV2 and TRBJ2-2; no clear D gene. The CDR3 has 11 residues. Germline-derived CDR1 and CDR2 are SNHLY and FYNNEI. V gave up 6 bases and J gave up 7 bases, with 6 bases separating them.

The gene calls are TRBV5-1 and TRBJ2-6, with 10 bases fitting TRBD1. The trim removed 1 base at V and 1 base at J, leaving 8 bases unmatched. The CDR3 loop spans 19 amino acids. The germline V gene encodes CDR1 SGHRS and CDR2 YFSETQ. The CDR3 nucleotides are TGCGCCAGCAGCTTGACAGGGACAGGGGTTACTTCTGGGGCCAACGTCCTGACTTTC. It is translated as CASSLTGTGVTSGANVLTF.

The chain joins TRBV19 to TRBJ2-4; no firm D call. Germline V gene lookup returns CDR1 LNHDA and CDR2 SQIVND (reference sequence). This CDR3 contains 14 residues. V dropped 3 bases and J dropped 0 bases, with 6 bases sitting between them. CDR3 sequence (DNA): TGTGCCAGTAGTATCGGGCTAGCCAAAAACATTCAGTACTTC. The encoded protein is CASSIGLAKNIQYF.

The CDR3 here is CSVGEAGGGTQYF. CDR3 DNA sequence: TGCAGCGTTGGTGAAGCGGGCGGGGGAACGCAGTATTTT. The chain has TRBV29-1 and TRBJ2-3; 7 positions match TRBD2. V lost 4 bases to trimming and J lost 9 bases; unmatched junction nucleotides: 10. The CDR3 runs to 13 residues. Germline V gene lookup returns CDR1 SQVTM and CDR2 ANQGSEA.

DNA for the CDR3: TGTGCCAGCAGTTTGGTTGGGTTAAAAGAGACCCAGTACTTC. The encoded protein is CASSLVGLKETQYF. The rearrangement joins TRBV28 to TRBJ2-5; D not certain. Trimming removed 3 bases at V and 3 bases at J, with 11 bases between. The CDR3 spans 14 residues. The V gene's germline CDR1 is MDHEN and CDR2 SYDVKM.

This chain uses TRBV6-1 with TRBJ1-2, with 7 bases identical to TRBD1. There are 13 residues in the CDR3. J was trimmed by 5 bases and V by 10 bases; bases with no gene match: 10. Germline values: CDR1 MNHNS, CDR2 SASEGT. The CDR3 is CATHRGGFYGYTF. The DNA for the CDR3 is TGTGCCACACACAGGGGCGGTTTTTATGGCTACACCTTC.

This clone was counted a single time. This sequence joins TRBV6-1 and TRBJ1-5; D is unresolved. V was pared by 4 bases and J by 0 bases, with 1 base between. From germline, CDR1 is MNHNS and CDR2 SASEGT. The CDR3 totals 12 residues. This CDR3 is CASSASNQPQHF. The CDR3 DNA reads as TGTGCCAGCAGTGCTAGCAATCAGCCCCAGCATTTT.

The gene calls are TRBV6-6 and TRBJ1-3; D gene ambiguous. Germline CDR1 reads MNHNY; CDR2 reads SVGAGI (reference sequence). CDR3 length: 12 amino acids. V was pared by 5 bases and J by 4 bases, with 6 bases between. The CDR3 DNA reads TGTGCCAGCAGTCCCCAGGGAAACACCATATATTTT. Protein sequence: CASSPQGNTIYF.

The gene calls are TRBV7-3 and TRBJ2-7; 8 positions match TRBD1. Germline V gene sequence: CDR1 SGHTA, CDR2 FQGTGA. Trimming at V came to 0 bases and at J to 5 bases, leaving 6 bases not matched to a gene. This CDR3 is 15 amino acids long. In DNA, the CDR3 is TGTGCCAGCAGCTTAACATCACAGGGGGTCCACGAGCAGTACTTC. Its translation is CASSLTSQGVHEQYF.

The chain is built from TRBV6-5 and TRBJ2-1; weak D call: TRBD2 (6 bases). CDR1 and CDR2 (germline): MNHEY, SVGAGI. This CDR3 spans 15 amino acids. V was pared by 11 bases and J by 3 bases, with 20 bases between. CDR3 residues: CAVGRPGDLYNEQFF. The CDR3 region has the DNA TGTGCCGTTGGCCGGCCGGGGGACCTCTACAATGAGCAGTTCTTC.

J is TRBJ2-4 and V is TRBV19, with TRBD2 matching 15 bases. Germline CDR1 LNHDA, CDR2 SQIVND (reference sequence). The CDR3 has 19 amino acids. Germline trimming cut 5 bases from V and 1 base from J; bases unmatched to any gene: 9. The CDR3 coding sequence is TGTGCCAGTAGTCCAAGGACTAGCGGGGGGGCAGGGGCCAAAAACATTCAGTACTTC. It codes for CASSPRTSGGAGAKNIQYF.

This chain links TRBV5-1 with TRBJ1-1; TRBD1 matches at 7 bases. The germline V gene has CDR1 SGHRS and CDR2 YFSETQ. CDR3 length: 14 amino acids. Trimming took 5 bases from V and 5 from J; bases not matched to a gene: 9. The DNA for the CDR3 is TGCGCCAGCAGTTCTACAGGGGTAGGAACTGAAGCTTTCTTT. This encodes CASSSTGVGTEAFF.

The chain joins TRBV7-3 to TRBJ2-1; TRBD2 is a possible D gene (7 bases). This CDR3 is 14 amino acids long. V lost 11 bases, J lost 3 bases, and 17 bases lay in between. Germline CDR1 SGHTA, CDR2 FQGTGA. The CDR3 DNA sequence: TGTGCCTCTTCACCGGGGGGCAACTACAATGAGCAGTTCTTC. This gives the protein CASSPGGNYNEQFF.

The chain couples TRBV29-1 to TRBJ2-5; 12 bases match TRBD2. This CDR3 spans 18 amino acids. In germline, CDR1 is SQVTM, CDR2 ANQGSEA. The trim removed 4 bases at V and 0 bases at J, leaving 12 bases unmatched. The CDR3: CSVAGTSGRWGYQETQYF. The CDR3 nucleotides are TGCAGCGTTGCGGGGACTAGCGGGCGTTGGGGGTACCAAGAGACCCAGTACTTC.

The rearrangement links TRBV19 to TRBJ1-1, with 7 nucleotides matching TRBD1. Germline V gives CDR1 LNHDA, CDR2 SQIVND (reference sequence). Trimming took 5 bases from V and 0 from J; bases not matched to a gene: 3. The CDR3 length is 14 residues. Here the CDR3 DNA reads TGTGCCAGTAGTTCGGGACAGATGAACACTGAAGCTTTCTTT. Translation gives CASSSGQMNTEAFF. Full variable domain (missing parts from reference TRBV19 and TRBJ1-1): DGGITQSPKYLFRKEGQNVTLSCEQNLNHDAMYWYRQDPGQGLRLIYYSQIVNDFQKGDIAEGYSVSREKKESFPLTVTSAQKNPTAFYLCASSSGQMNTEAFFGQGTRLTVV.

The chain recombines TRBV19 with TRBJ2-7; D is possibly TRBD2 (6 bases). The CDR3 sequence is 14 residues long. Germline-derived CDR1 and CDR2 are LNHDA and SQIVND (reference sequence). Trimming stripped 9 bases from V and 8 bases from J, with 23 bases between. The CDR3 DNA reads TGTGCCAGCGCGGCGGGAATAGGGTCGGGACAGCAGTACTTC. Translated: CASAAGIGSGQQYF.

The chain has TRBV2 and TRBJ1-2; D gene ambiguous. V lost 8 bases and J lost 13, with 14 bases in between. Germline CDR1 reads SNHLY; CDR2 reads FYNNEI. The CDR3 loop spans 10 amino acids. The CDR3 is CASYGRHGTF. The CDR3 nucleotides are TGTGCCAGCTACGGCCGGCATGGCACCTTC.

The rearrangement uses TRBV7-3 and TRBJ1-1; D is unclear. CDR1 and CDR2 from the germline V gene are SGHTA and FQGTGA. There are 19 residues in the CDR3. V dropped 0 bases and J dropped 0 bases, with 20 bases sitting between them. The chain's CDR3 is CASSLTAYPSGPMNTEAFF. CDR3 in DNA: TGTGCCAGCAGCTTAACGGCCTACCCGAGCGGGCCCATGAACACTGAAGCTTTCTTT.

This chain links TRBV10-1 with TRBJ2-4, with a weak D call TRBD2 (6 bases). This CDR3 has 14 residues. Trimming left V 4 bases short and J 0 bases short, with 7 bases between. Germline CDR1 and CDR2: WNHNN and SYGVQD (reference sequence). The CDR3 protein is CASSAGRAKNIQYF. CDR3 sequence (DNA): TGCGCCAGCAGTGCCGGGAGAGCCAAAAACATTCAGTACTTC.